Below, one T cell receptor beta chain is given with its context. The data derive from a study of blood T cell repertoires in COVID-19. Overall study context: Researchers got acute and convalescent COVID-19 samples from the United States, Italy and Spain. Nucleic acid was either cDNA or gDNA, and it came from T cells, B-cell-depleted T cells, or PBMCs.

Some clones are missing from TCRdb's copy, which holds only in-frame ones; the method was immunoSEQ multiplex PCR. The table includes around 70,000 clones, around 86% detected once. The CDR3 runs 15 residues. Looked up from germline, CDR1 is MGHRA and CDR2 is YSYEKL. V shed 4 bases, J shed 9 bases, and the junction held 6 bases outside the gene matches. This TCR was sampled from a woman younger than 30 with acute or convalescent COVID-19. The chain has TRBV4-1 and TRBJ2-1, with 13 bases matching TRBD2. Sequenced input: peripheral blood. CDR3 coding DNA: TGCGCCAGCAGCCTCAGGACTAGCGGGGGTGGTGAGCAGTTCTTC. It specifies CASSLRTSGGGEQFF.